These T cell receptor beta chains were read from a single sample in a study of cytomegalovirus exposure and HLA in healthy donors. Method: immunoSEQ multiplex PCR; TCRdb's copy keeps in-frame clones and lacks some. The repertoire consists of around 120,000 clones, with 73% occurring once and the leading ten covering around 4.5%. The sequenced material came from PBMCs. The receptors derive from a woman aged 40 to 50 in good health and CMV-seronegative. The CDR3 runs from the conserved cysteine through the conserved F or W. The D gene is left open where the match is weak. Expanded clones get a size class; other rows say once, few or many, or leave the size out.

TRBJ2-3	TRBD2	TRBV6-1	-	CASSETIAGGTDTQYF	TGTGCCAGCAGTGAAACGATAGCGGGGGGCACAGATACGCAGTATTTT
TRBJ2-1	-	TRBV18	-	CASSPSRSNEQFF	TGTGCCAGCTCACCATCTAGGAGCAATGAGCAGTTCTTC
TRBJ2-1	TRBD2	TRBV18	-	CASSPPGLAGVGEQFF	TGTGCCAGCTCACCACCGGGACTAGCGGGGGTCGGTGAGCAGTTCTTC
TRBJ2-2	TRBD1	TRBV5-1	-	CATPTGTSTGELFF	TGCGCCACCCCGACAGGGACGAGCACCGGGGAGCTGTTTTTT
TRBJ1-5	-	TRBV19	-	CAGGVGSRSGNQPQHF	TGTGCCGGCGGAGTTGGAAGTAGATCCGGCAATCAGCCCCAGCATTTT
TRBJ1-1	-	TRBV6-6	-	CATGVTEAFF	TGTGCCACCGGGGTTACTGAAGCTTTCTTT
TRBJ2-3	-	TRBV21-1	-	CASSKPKRWGLDSVRADTQYF	TGTGCCAGCAGCAAACCGAAGAGGTGGGGACTAGATTCGGTTCGCGCAGATACGCAGTATTTT
TRBJ2-3	-	TRBV7-6	-	CASSPAVWRSRTDTQYF	TGTGCCAGCAGCCCCGCGGTCTGGCGGTCACGCACAGATACGCAGTATTTT
TRBJ1-5	TRBD1	TRBV7-8	-	CASSSRTGRQYSNQPQHF	TGTGCCAGCAGCTCGAGGACAGGGAGACAATATAGCAATCAGCCCCAGCATTTT
TRBJ1-2	-	TRBV4-1	-	CASSQSVEIYGYTF	TGCGCCAGCAGCCAAAGTGTGGAGATCTATGGCTACACCTTC
TRBJ2-5	TRBD2	TRBV28	-	CASSFPPSGGGETQYF	TGTGCCAGCAGTTTCCCCCCTAGCGGAGGCGGGGAGACCCAGTACTTC
TRBJ1-2	-	TRBV6-5	-	CASSSQRDLGTYGYTF	TGTGCCAGCAGTTCCCAAAGGGACTTAGGGACCTATGGCTACACCTTC
TRBJ1-4	TRBD1	TRBV5-6	-	CASSLKTGVYEKLFF	TGTGCCAGCAGCTTGAAGACAGGGGTTTATGAAAAACTGTTTTTT
TRBJ2-3	TRBD1	TRBV5-4	-	CASSLAGGQDTQYF	TGTGCCAGCAGCTTGGCAGGGGGTCAGGATACGCAGTATTTT
TRBJ1-6	-	TRBV1	once	CTSSQAPTGGSDSPLHF	TGCACCAGCAGCCAAGCTCCGACAGGGGGCTCGGATTCACCCCTCCACTTT
TRBJ2-7	-	TRBV2	-	CASSEGRADSYEQYF	TGTGCCAGCAGTGAAGGGCGGGCAGATTCCTACGAGCAGTACTTC
TRBJ2-1	TRBD2	TRBV7-9	-	CASSSTSVLNEQFF	TGTGCCAGCAGCTCAACTAGCGTACTAAATGAGCAGTTCTTC
TRBJ1-2	TRBD1	TRBV12-5	few	CASGLDGTGIYGYTF	TGTGCTAGTGGTTTGGACGGGACAGGGATATATGGCTACACCTTC
TRBJ1-1	-	TRBV4-3	-	CASSLAGGGVEAFF	TGCGCCAGCAGCCTCGCTGGGGGGGGAGTCGAAGCTTTCTTT
TRBJ2-1	TRBD2	TRBV6-6	once	CASSRLAGESNEQFF	TGTGCCAGCAGCCGTCTAGCGGGAGAGTCCAATGAGCAGTTCTTC
TRBJ1-5	TRBD1	TRBV19	-	CASTLAGGQPQHF	TGTGCCAGTACCTTGGCAGGGGGACAGCCCCAGCATTTT
TRBJ2-7	TRBD2	TRBV7-2	-	CASSFGTSGGLTYEQYF	TGTGCCAGCAGCTTCGGGACTAGCGGGGGCTTAACCTACGAGCAGTACTTC
TRBJ2-7	TRBD1	TRBV6-1	-	CASSADGTAAYEQYF	TGTGCCAGCAGTGCCGACGGGACAGCGGCATACGAGCAGTACTTC
TRBJ2-5	TRBD2	TRBV5-1	-	CASSLGGLAGGFQETQYF	TGCGCCAGCAGCTTGGGAGGTTTAGCGGGGGGCTTCCAAGAGACCCAGTACTTC
TRBJ2-7	TRBD2	TRBV18	-	CASSPPGLATYEQYF	TGTGCCAGCTCACCGCCGGGACTAGCGACGTACGAGCAGTACTTC
TRBJ2-2	-	TRBV7-9	-	CASSRLGVPGELFF	TGTGCCAGCAGTCGCTTAGGGGTCCCCGGGGAGCTGTTTTTT
TRBJ1-5	TRBD1	TRBV7-8	-	CASSLRQGQPQHF	TGTGCCAGCAGCTTACGACAGGGTCAGCCCCAGCATTTT
TRBJ1-2	-	TRBV7-8	-	CASSSPGAYYGYTF	TGTGCCAGCAGCTCACCAGGGGCGTACTATGGCTACACCTTC
TRBJ1-1	TRBD1	TRBV6-5	-	CASNPGQGGTEAFF	TGTGCCAGCAATCCGGGACAGGGGGGGACTGAAGCTTTCTTT
TRBJ2-1	-	TRBV7-3	few	CASSATGNGQFF	TGTGCCAGCAGCGCGACGGGTAATGGGCAGTTCTTC
TRBJ2-3	-	TRBV7-2	-	CASSRIQPLGVTDTQYF	TGTGCCAGCAGCCGAATTCAGCCCCTAGGGGTCACAGATACGCAGTATTTT